This T cell receptor beta chain was retrieved from a study of OX40 agonist ivuxolimab in advanced cancers. Study-wide context: The study treated patients with ivuxolimab, an agonistic anti-OX40 (CD134) antibody. Patients with hepatocellular carcinoma, melanoma, renal cell or head and neck cancer made up the dose-escalation patients.

General study findings and limits: CD8+ T cells showed, on average, more clonal expansion than CD4+ cells.

Patients were excluded for autoimmune disease history or systemic immunosuppression. CDR3 length equals 14 residues. Germline CDR1 reads MGHRA; CDR2 reads YSYEKL. V lost 0 bases to trimming and J lost 7 bases; unmatched junction nucleotides: 4. A note on this clone: Its antigen is unknown.

Clones were read by immunoSEQ multiplex PCR, and TCRdb kept only the in-frame ones, dropping some. The repertoire holds tens of thousands of clones, about 90% seen once, with about 30% in the top ten. The sequence was collected from an adult with an advanced solid tumor such as melanoma, head and neck, liver or kidney cancer. J is TRBJ1-2 and V is TRBV4-1; 8 bases match TRBD1. This specimen was CD4+ or CD8+ T cells sorted from blood, taken in a trial of the OX40 agonist ivuxolimab. The CDR3 DNA reads TGCGCCAGCAGCCAAGAACCAGGGGGCGGTGGCTACACCTTC. Translating gives CASSQEPGGGGYTF.